This T cell receptor (beta chain) was recorded in a study of cytomegalovirus exposure and HLA in healthy donors. With 8 bases clipped from V and 7 bases from J, the junction kept 11 bases outside the gene matches. The germline V gene has CDR1 MNHEY and CDR2 SMNVEV (reference sequence). The CDR3 extends over 15 amino acids. The PCR contained 60 Vbeta and 13 Jbeta primers. Measured with immunoSEQ multiplex PCR; TCRdb has only the in-frame clones, and not every one. The top ten clones hold roughly 2.6% of a sample with approximately 97,000 clones, 83% of them seen once. What was sequenced was PBMCs. This TCR came from a man aged 40-49 years in good health and CMV-seronegative. V is TRBV27 and J is TRBJ1-1; 12 bases are a match to TRBD1. CDR3 nucleotide sequence: TGTGCCAGCCTCGTCCCGGGACAGGGGGCGGTTGAAGCTTTCTTT. Its translation: CASLVPGQGAVEAFF.